A single sample is the source of the 20 T cell receptor beta chains below, sequenced in a study of spatial heterogeneity in lung cancer. The time point was: blood at routine non-recurrence follow-up after resection. TCRdb fed the 5' RACE reads into MiXCR, producing one record per CDR3 protein. Of roughly 72,000 distinct CDR3 sequences listed, around 8.9% were seen once; the top ten hold 1.5% to 2%. The source material was PBMCs, sampled at follow-up. The source of these receptors is a female donor with early-stage non-small cell lung cancer.

This clonotype was detected many times. The chain combines TRBV3-1 with TRBJ1-2, with no clear D. Germline CDR1 is LGHDT and CDR2 is YNNKEL (reference sequence). The length of the CDR3 is 17 residues. The V end lost 1 base, the J end lost 6 bases, and 21 bases lay between the germline ends. Written as DNA, the CDR3 is TGTGCCAGCAGCCAAGTTGAGCTAGGCCAAGAATCTAATGGCTACACCTTC. This codes for CASSQVELGQESNGYTF.

There are many counts of this clonotype. This sequence joins TRBV12-3 or TRBV12-4 and TRBJ2-1, with TRBD2 matching over 13 bases. The CDR3 sequence is 14 residues long. V lost 6 bases to trimming and J lost 8 bases; unmatched junction nucleotides: 4. In DNA, the CDR3 is TGTGCCAGCAGACGGGGACTAGCGGGACATGAGCAGTTCTTC. Translated: CASRRGLAGHEQFF.

This clonotype was observed many times. V is TRBV7-8 and J is TRBJ2-1; tentatively, D is TRBD1 (5 bases). Germline lookup yields CDR1 SGHVS and CDR2 FQNEAQ. The CDR3 runs 14 residues. V was shortened by 5 bases and J by 9 bases, with 17 bases between the two germline ends. CDR3 residues: CASSPLGASGEQFF. In DNA, the CDR3 is TGTGCCAGCAGCCCCTTAGGGGCAAGTGGTGAGCAGTTCTTC.

In its sample, this clonotype was seen many times. The DNA of the CDR3 is TGTGCCAGCAGTTACGGGTCAGATACGCAGTATTTT. Its protein is CASSYGSDTQYF. This rearrangement joins TRBV6-2 or TRBV6-3 to TRBJ2-3; D gene ambiguous. Germline-derived CDR1 and CDR2 are MNHEY and SVGEGT. CDR3 length: 12 residues. V lost 2 bases to trimming and J lost 4 bases, with 4 bases between them.

This clonotype was recorded at least ten times. CDR3 in amino acids: CASSLEGENTEAFF. The CDR3 DNA follows: TGCGCCAGCAGCTTGGAGGGGGAGAACACTGAAGCTTTCTTT. The rearrangement joins TRBV5-1 to TRBJ1-1; D might be TRBD1 (6 bases). The CDR3 is 14 residues long. Deletions cut 0 bases from V and 1 base from J, with 7 bases between. Germline V gives CDR1 SGHRS, CDR2 YFSETQ.

About this clonotype: This may be a read error, as it is one base from a much larger clone. J is TRBJ2-2 and V is TRBV7-3, with 8 bases aligning to TRBD1. Germline V gives CDR1 SGHTA, CDR2 FQGTGA. CDR3 length: 15 amino acids. The CDR3 loop reads CASSLNQGATGELLF. The DNA of the CDR3 is TGTGCCAGCAGCTTAAATCAGGGGGCGACCGGGGAGCTGCTTTTT.

This clonotype was counted at least ten times. This sequence joins TRBV20-1 and TRBJ1-1; D may be TRBD1 (5 bases). Germline V gene lookup returns CDR1 DFQATT and CDR2 SNEGSKA (reference sequence). The V and J ends lost 2 bases and 1 base respectively, with 14 bases between them. The CDR3 has 15 residues. The CDR3 coding sequence is TGCAGTGCTAGAATCTCCGGGGCCTGGAACACTGAAGCTTTCTTT. Translation gives CSARISGAWNTEAFF.

In this sample, this clonotype turned up many times. For the CDR3, the DNA is TGTGCCAGCAGGAACAGGTGGGAAGAGACCCAGTACTTC. It yields the protein CASRNRWEETQYF. This chain connects TRBV7-9 to TRBJ2-5, with D possibly TRBD1 on 5 matching bases. Trimming removed 6 bases from V and 3 bases from J, with 11 bases in between. The CDR3 extends over 13 amino acids. Germline V gene lookup returns CDR1 SEHNR and CDR2 FQNEAQ (reference sequence).

The chain couples TRBV24-1 to TRBJ1-5, with D unresolved. V dropped 4 bases and J dropped 0 bases, with 6 bases sitting between them. CDR1 is KGHDR and CDR2 is SFDVKD in the germline V gene. The CDR3 is made up of 14 amino acids. The CDR3 here is CATSDHRSNQPQHF. DNA for the CDR3: TGTGCCACCAGTGACCACCGTAGCAATCAGCCCCAGCATTTT.

This clonotype was counted ten times or more. The genes are TRBV7-9 and TRBJ2-7; no firm D call. Looked up from germline, CDR1 is SEHNR and CDR2 is FQNEAQ (reference sequence). The CDR3 is made up of 17 amino acids. V lost 1 base and J 1 base, leaving 17 bases between the germline ends. The CDR3 sequence is CASSLGVGSGSSYEQYF. CDR3 nucleotides: TGTGCCAGCAGCTTAGGAGTGGGCAGTGGTTCTTCCTACGAGCAGTACTTC.

The sample holds many counts of this clonotype. The chain is built from TRBV9 and TRBJ2-7, with a tentative D call TRBD1 (6 bases). V gave up 4 bases and J gave up 4 bases, with 15 bases separating them. The germline V gene encodes CDR1 SGDLS and CDR2 YYNGEE. The CDR3 extends over 14 amino acids. The CDR3 DNA reads as TGTGCCAGCAGCCCAACAGGGAGCCCTTACGAGCAGTACTTC. It codes for CASSPTGSPYEQYF. The full variable domain, in which reference TRBV9 and TRBJ2-7 provide the parts outside the CDR3, is DSGVTQTPKHLITATGQRVTLRCSPRSGDLSVYWYQQSLDQGLQFLIQYYNGEERAKGNILERFSAQQFPDLHSELNLSSLELGDSALYFCASSPTGSPYEQYFGPGTRLTVT.

V usage is TRBV7-2 and J usage is TRBJ2-1; TRBD1 is a possible D gene (5 bases). V dropped 5 bases and J dropped 0 bases, with 11 bases sitting between them. The CDR3 has 15 residues. The germline V gene has CDR1 SGHTA and CDR2 FQGNSA. CDR3 DNA: TGTGCCAGCAGCGGGGCGGTCGGCTCCTACAATGAGCAGTTCTTC. The encoded protein is CASSGAVGSYNEQFF.

The V call is TRBV18, the J call TRBJ2-5, with no clear D. Germline assignment: CDR1 KGHSH and CDR2 LQKENI. The CDR3 is 16 amino acids. Trimming removed 6 bases at V and 1 base at J, with 18 bases between. The CDR3 spells CASSPPDLGPQETQYF. CDR3 sequence (DNA): TGTGCCAGCTCCCCCCCAGACCTCGGCCCCCAAGAGACCCAGTACTTC. Variable domain in full (rest from reference TRBV18 and TRBJ2-5): NAGVMQNPRHLVRRRGQEARLRCSPMKGHSHVYWYRQLPEEGLKFMVYLQKENIIDESGMPKERFSAEFPKEGPSILRIQQVVRGDSAAYFCASSPPDLGPQETQYFGPGTRLLVL.

This clonotype was observed many times. This CDR3 fails to terminate in the conserved phenylalanine or tryptophan, so it likely reflects a read error. No DNA is shown, since the ends of the CDR3 on it are uncertain; the CDR3 is the one TCRdb lists. This chain joins TRBV28 and TRBJ1-1; the DNA was not used to check the table's D call, TRBD1. Per germline, CDR1 MDHEN and CDR2 SYDVKM. The CDR3 length is 12 residues, termini included. CDR3 sequence: CASSLPGATWTP.

This clonotype was seen a few times. The chain links TRBV11-2 to TRBJ2-1; 7 bases agree with TRBD1. This CDR3 is 17 amino acids long. The J segment lost 0 bases and the V segment lost 1 base, leaving 6 bases of the junction unmatched. Germline V gene data show CDR1 as SGHAT and CDR2 as FQNNGV. The CDR3 loop reads CASSLGPTGSSYNEQFF. Written as DNA, the CDR3 is TGTGCCAGCAGCTTAGGCCCGACAGGGAGCTCCTACAATGAGCAGTTCTTC.

This clonotype was seen ten or more times. The chain links TRBV29-1 to TRBJ2-1, with 7 bases identical to TRBD1. Trimming removed 2 bases from V and 7 bases from J; junction bases left unmatched: 5. This CDR3 has 13 residues. The V gene's germline CDR1 is SQVTM and CDR2 ANQGSEA. CDR3 in DNA: TGCAGCGTTGAACTCATCAGGGGGAATGAGCAGTTCTTC. It specifies CSVELIRGNEQFF.

Many counts were recorded for this clonotype. The V and J genes are TRBV7-9 and TRBJ1-4; tentative D call: TRBD1 (5 bases). V lost 3 bases and J lost 8, with 13 bases in between. CDR3 length: 14 residues. Germline V gives CDR1 SEHNR, CDR2 FQNEAQ (reference sequence). The CDR3 protein is CASSFPTEREKLFF. The CDR3 nucleotides are TGTGCCAGCAGCTTTCCGACAGAACGGGAAAAACTGTTTTTT.

At least ten counts were recorded for this clonotype. The J gene is TRBJ1-1, the V gene TRBV12-3 or TRBV12-4; 7 nucleotides line up with TRBD1. The CDR3 covers 13 residues. V was clipped by 5 bases and J by 5 bases; unmatched bases: 5. Here the CDR3 reads CASSTAQGTEAFF. CDR3 sequence (DNA): TGTGCCAGCAGTACAGCACAGGGGACTGAAGCTTTCTTT.

This clonotype has at least ten counts. The rearrangement uses TRBV28 and TRBJ2-7, with D possibly matching TRBD1 (5 bases). Trimming stripped 6 bases from V and 2 bases from J, with 14 bases between. This CDR3 spans 14 amino acids. Germline assignment: CDR1 MDHEN and CDR2 SYDVKM. CDR3 in amino acids: CASSSTDSAYEQYF. As DNA, the CDR3 is TGTGCCAGCAGCTCAACCGACAGTGCCTACGAGCAGTACTTC.

There are many counts of this clonotype. This chain uses TRBV29-1 with TRBJ1-2; tentatively, D is TRBD1 (5 bases). Per germline, CDR1 SQVTM and CDR2 ANQGSEA. Trimming cost V 1 base and J 6 bases, with 12 bases left between them. The CDR3 runs 13 residues. CDR3 residues: CSVEGGRGDGYTF. DNA of the CDR3: TGCAGCGTTGAAGGGGGCCGGGGAGATGGCTACACCTTC.